These T cell receptor beta chains were read from a single sample in a study of control samples from healthy donors and cancer patients. TCRdb's table, derived via immunoSEQ multiplex PCR, lists solely in-frame clones and lacks some. The sample includes about 49,000 clones, just over 85% seen only once; the top ten take 2.5% to 3%. The sample was PBMCs. These receptors were collected from a woman aged 45-65 years with lung cancer. Each CDR3 is given with its conserved first and last residue. A D gene is named only where the DNA matches it firmly. Expanded clones are given a class, and other clones once, few, many or no size at all.

J gene,D gene,clone size,V gene,CDR3 length,CDR3 protein,CDR3 DNA
TRBJ1-2,TRBD1,-,TRBV28,16,CASSSSPGQGAQGYTF,TGTGCCAGCAGTTCATCCCCGGGGCAGGGGGCGCAAGGCTACACCTTC
TRBJ1-1,-,once,TRBV5-1,13,CASSLATGSEAFF,TGCGCCAGCAGCTTGGCCACAGGGTCTGAAGCTTTCTTT
TRBJ1-1,-,-,TRBV18,15,CASSRRGPSNTEAFF,TGTGCCAGCTCGCGCCGCGGACCGTCGAACACTGAAGCTTTCTTT
TRBJ2-7,-,-,TRBV24-1,14,CATSDGSPAYEQYF,TGTGCCACCAGTGATGGGAGTCCTGCCTACGAGCAGTACTTC
TRBJ1-2,TRBD1,few,TRBV19,13,CASIRQGTYGYTF,TGTGCCAGTATCCGACAGGGGACCTATGGCTACACCTTC
TRBJ1-1,-,-,TRBV5-1,14,CASSFRKKGTEAFF,TGCGCCAGCAGCTTCAGGAAAAAGGGGACTGAAGCTTTCTTT
TRBJ1-4,-,-,TRBV5-5,14,CASSLNIDNEKLFF,TGTGCCAGCAGCCTTAATATTGATAATGAAAAACTGTTTTTT
TRBJ2-6,-,-,TRBV9,14,CASSTGAGANVLTF,TGTGCCAGCAGCACGGGGGCCGGGGCCAACGTCCTGACTTTC
TRBJ1-4,-,-,TRBV28,12,CASRSGGEKLFF,TGTGCCAGCAGGTCGGGTGGTGAAAAACTGTTTTTT
TRBJ2-1,TRBD1,-,TRBV6-5,15,CASRLGQGPYNEQFF,TGTGCCAGCAGACTCGGACAGGGTCCCTACAATGAGCAGTTCTTC
TRBJ1-1,-,-,TRBV7-2,13,CASSLVANTEAFF,TGTGCCAGCAGCTTAGTGGCGAACACTGAAGCTTTCTTT
TRBJ1-2,TRBD1,-,TRBV6-1,17,CASSENLWGTGGHGYTF,TGTGCCAGCAGTGAAAATTTATGGGGGACAGGGGGCCATGGCTACACCTTC
TRBJ1-1,-,-,TRBV11-2,13,CASSSLQDTEAFF,TGTGCCAGCAGCTCACTACAGGACACTGAAGCTTTCTTT
TRBJ1-1,TRBD1,-,TRBV7-2,15,CASSPRTGLSTEAFF,TGTGCCAGCAGCCCCAGGACAGGGCTCAGCACTGAAGCTTTCTTT
TRBJ1-6,-,-,TRBV27,14,CASRWTELNSPLHF,TGTGCCAGCAGATGGACAGAGCTAAATTCACCCCTCCACTTT
TRBJ1-2,-,-,TRBV24-1,13,CATSDLNNYGYTF,TGTGCCACCAGTGATTTGAACAACTATGGCTACACCTTC
TRBJ2-1,-,-,TRBV6-5,14,CASRHTRTYNEQFF,TGTGCCAGCAGACACACGAGGACCTACAATGAGCAGTTCTTC
TRBJ2-7,-,-,TRBV4-3,15,CASSLQTGPYYEQYF,TGCGCCAGCAGCCTCCAAACAGGGCCCTACTACGAGCAGTACTTC
TRBJ1-5,-,once,TRBV2,15,CASSGKGNSNQPQHF,TGTGCCAGCAGTGGAAAGGGGAATAGCAATCAGCCCCAGCATTTT
TRBJ1-2,-,-,TRBV2,15,CASSDPGGPNYGYTF,TGTGCCAGCAGTGATCCAGGCGGACCTAACTATGGCTACACCTTC
TRBJ2-2,-,-,TRBV5-1,12,CASSLYTGELFF,TGCGCCAGCAGCTTGTATACCGGGGAGCTGTTTTTT
TRBJ2-2,-,-,TRBV11-3,13,CASSGTETGELFF,TGTGCCAGCAGCGGGACGGAGACCGGGGAGCTGTTTTTT
TRBJ1-1,TRBD1,-,TRBV18,14,CASRPDRVGTEAFF,TGTGCCAGCCGACCCGACAGGGTAGGCACTGAAGCTTTCTTT
TRBJ2-7,-,-,TRBV29-1,14,CSVEKSGDTYEQYF,TGCAGCGTTGAAAAGTCAGGGGATACCTACGAGCAGTACTTC
TRBJ1-4,-,-,TRBV19,15,CASTGYGLEGEKLFF,TGTGCCAGTACGGGGTACGGCCTAGAGGGCGAAAAACTGTTTTTT
TRBJ2-1,-,-,TRBV30,11,CAWSPYNEQFF,TGTGCCTGGAGTCCCTACAATGAGCAGTTCTTC
TRBJ2-1,-,-,TRBV24-1,13,CATSAGTHQTQFF,TGTGCCACCAGTGCCGGGACTCATCAAACGCAGTTCTTC
TRBJ2-7,-,-,TRBV6-2/TRBV6-3,12,CASSYSAYEQYF,TGTGCCAGCAGTTATAGCGCCTACGAGCAGTACTTC
TRBJ2-1,-,-,TRBV28,15,CASSLGGEAYNEQFF,TGTGCCAGCAGCTTGGGGGGTGAGGCGTACAATGAGCAGTTCTTC
TRBJ1-2,-,-,TRBV5-5,13,CASSPGTAYGYTF,TGTGCCAGCAGCCCGGGGACGGCCTATGGCTACACCTTC
TRBJ1-1,-,-,TRBV7-3,13,CASSSTLNTEAFF,TGTGCCAGCAGCTCGACACTGAACACTGAAGCTTTCTTT
TRBJ1-2,-,-,TRBV29-1,12,CRPDGAGRGYTF,TGCCGCCCCGACGGGGCAGGCCGGGGCTACACCTTC
TRBJ1-3,-,-,TRBV29-1,15,CSGTWGGTFGNTIYF,TGCAGCGGGACTTGGGGCGGGACATTCGGAAACACCATATATTTT
TRBJ1-6,-,-,TRBV4-3,18,CASSQVAGANPLNSPLHF,TGCGCCAGCAGCCAAGTAGCGGGGGCTAACCCCTTAAATTCACCCCTCCACTTT
TRBJ2-7,-,-,TRBV6-6,12,CASSPTGIEQYF,TGTGCCAGCAGCCCTACAGGGATCGAGCAGTACTTC
TRBJ1-2,TRBD1,-,TRBV5-1,14,CASSFSATGKDYTF,TGCGCCAGCAGCTTCTCCGCGACAGGGAAAGACTACACCTTC
TRBJ2-3,-,few,TRBV19,15,CASSIDSDDTDTQYF,TGTGCCAGTAGTATAGATTCGGACGACACAGATACGCAGTATTTT
TRBJ1-2,TRBD1,-,TRBV9,13,CASSQGQWGGYTF,TGTGCCAGCAGCCAGGGACAGTGGGGCGGCTACACCTTC
TRBJ1-3,-,-,TRBV14,15,CASSLGQISGNTIYF,TGTGCCAGCAGCCTTGGACAGATCTCTGGAAACACCATATATTTT
TRBJ1-6,-,once,TRBV19,13,CASSREVNSPLHF,TGTGCCAGTAGCCGAGAGGTCAATTCACCCCTCCACTTT
TRBJ1-6,TRBD1,-,TRBV13,16,CASSSDRESYNSPLHF,TGTGCCAGCAGCTCCGACAGGGAATCCTATAATTCACCCCTCCACTTT
TRBJ2-2,-,-,TRBV27,15,CASSFRTVNTGELFF,TGTGCCAGCAGTTTTCGGACAGTGAACACCGGGGAGCTGTTTTTT
TRBJ2-1,-,-,TRBV25-1,16,CASSDGGGGVYNEQFF,TGTGCCAGCAGTGACGGTGGAGGTGGAGTTTACAATGAGCAGTTCTTC
TRBJ1-2,-,once,TRBV6-5,11,CASSYKNGYTF,TGTGCCAGCAGTTACAAAAATGGCTACACCTTC
TRBJ2-1,-,-,TRBV5-6,13,CASSLRGRNEQFF,TGTGCCAGCAGCTTACGGGGGCGCAATGAGCAGTTCTTC
TRBJ2-3,TRBD2,-,TRBV24-1,14,CATTTSGGPDTQYF,TGTGCCACCACGACTAGCGGGGGGCCAGATACGCAGTATTTT
TRBJ1-6,TRBD1,-,TRBV2,14,CASNAGDRNSPLHF,TGTGCCAGCAATGCCGGGGACAGGAATTCACCCCTCCACTTT
TRBJ1-5,TRBD1,-,TRBV28,13,CASMSGGRQPQHF,TGTGCCAGCATGTCAGGGGGACGGCAGCCCCAGCATTTT
TRBJ2-3,-,-,TRBV15,15,CATSRSAGATDTQYF,TGTGCCACCAGCAGATCTGCCGGGGCTACCGATACGCAGTATTTT
TRBJ2-2,-,-,TRBV9,15,CASSGGLAGTGELFF,TGTGCCAGCAGCGGGGGGCTGGCCGGCACCGGGGAGCTGTTTTTT
TRBJ2-1,TRBD2,-,TRBV19,17,CASSIARTSGSYNEQFF,TGTGCCAGTAGTATAGCCAGGACTAGCGGTTCCTACAATGAGCAGTTCTTC
TRBJ1-2,TRBD1,-,TRBV19,14,CASSPRTGEHGYTF,TGTGCCAGTAGTCCGAGGACAGGGGAGCATGGCTACACCTTC